The sequence of this T cell receptor beta chain was determined in a study of blood T cell repertoires in COVID-19. The CDR3 length is 15 residues. V lost 0 bases and J lost 3, with 12 bases in between. Germline CDR1 and CDR2: SGHTS and YDEGEE. Data came from immunoSEQ multiplex PCR; TCRdb stores just in-frame clones and leaves some out. Of 200,000 to 250,000 clones listed, 82% are singletons. The sample consisted of peripheral blood. The receptor's source is a woman over 75 with active or convalescent COVID-19. The chain employs TRBV5-8 and TRBJ1-1; D gene ambiguous. Here the CDR3 reads CASSLAVSRDTEAFF. CDR3 sequence (DNA): TGTGCCAGCAGCTTGGCGGTATCGAGGGACACTGAAGCTTTCTTT.